One and the same sample provided the 12 T cell receptor beta chains below, sequenced in a study of CD8+ T cells in alopecia areata (dated by TCRdb to 2016 to 2019). Receptor libraries were prepared by the immunoSEQ multiplex PCR assay. For TCR sequencing, RNA was extracted from every sample and reverse transcribed into cDNA to serve as template. In TCRdb, the immuneACCESS table is reduced to in-frame sequences with V and J assigned. These tables do not hold every clone; where another copy was compared, an unresolved V gene accounts for under half, and the others remain unexplained. The table for this sample lists under 70,000 clones; over 95% of them were counted only once. Roughly 26% of the sample goes to the ten largest clones. The time point label, read with the paper, signifies: baseline before oral tofacitinib. This specimen consisted of CD8+ T cells sorted from blood, obtained at week 0. The receptors originated from a human donor with alopecia areata.

This clone was recorded only once. The chain employs TRBV30 and TRBJ1-1; D remains unclear. With 1 base removed from V and 4 bases from J, the gap between germline ends came to 13 bases. The CDR3 loop spans 14 amino acids. Germline assignment: CDR1 GTSNPN and CDR2 SVGIG (reference sequence). The CDR3 DNA reads as TGTGCCTGGAGTGACTGGGAGAGGAGCACTGAAGCTTTCTTT. It is translated as CAWSDWERSTEAFF.

About this clone: At one end the junction does not follow the germline gene, possibly because of a read error. CDR3 in DNA: TGCGCCGGCAGCCAAGCCCCGGGACAGTACTCTGGGGCCAACGTCCTGACTTTC. Amino acid sequence: CAGSQAPGQYSGANVLTF. J is TRBJ2-6 and V is TRBV4-3, with TRBD1 matching 7 bases. This CDR3 has 18 amino acids. Germline V lookup: CDR1 LGHNA, CDR2 YSLEER.

The chain is built from TRBV4-1 and TRBJ2-1, with 11 bases aligning to TRBD2. Unmatched junction bases numbered 2, after V lost 4 bases and J lost 3 bases. CDR1 and CDR2 from the germline V gene are MGHRA and YSYEKL. The length of the CDR3 is 15 residues. Here the CDR3 reads CASSPGLAVYNEQFF. Written as DNA, the CDR3 is TGCGCCAGCAGCCCGGGACTAGCGGTCTACAATGAGCAGTTCTTC.

V and J are TRBV6-5 and TRBJ2-7; no definite D call. CDR3 length: 15 residues. The V end lost 2 bases, the J end lost 0 bases, and 11 bases lay between the germline ends. CDR1 and CDR2 (germline): MNHEY, SVGAGI. The CDR3 nucleotides read TGTGCCAGCAGTTACAGGGCTCCGAGCTCCTACGAGCAGTACTTC. It codes for CASSYRAPSSYEQYF.

The CDR3 region has the DNA TGTGCCAGCAGTGGGGTGGGCTTGAAAGAGACCCAGTACTTC. Translating gives CASSGVGLKETQYF. The chain employs TRBV25-1 and TRBJ2-5; D unresolved. The germline V and J ends were trimmed by 4 bases and 3 bases, with 12 bases remaining between them. The CDR3 consists of 14 residues. Germline V gene sequence: CDR1 MGHDK, CDR2 SYGVNS.

The chain employs TRBV5-4 and TRBJ2-4, with a possible D match to TRBD1 (6 bases). Trimming removed 3 bases at V and 1 base at J, with 14 bases between. Germline values: CDR1 SGHNT, CDR2 YYREEE (reference sequence). The CDR3 runs to 16 residues. The CDR3 DNA reads as TGTGCCAGCAGCTCAGGGGCAGGCTTGGCCAAAAACATTCAGTACTTC. It encodes CASSSGAGLAKNIQYF.

The chain joins TRBV5-4 to TRBJ1-2; no clear D gene. CDR3 size: 11 residues. V lost 3 bases to trimming and J lost 7 bases, with 7 bases between them. In germline, CDR1 is SGHNT, CDR2 YYREEE (reference sequence). The CDR3 is CASSWGSGYTF. The CDR3 bases are TGTGCCAGCAGCTGGGGAAGTGGCTACACCTTC.

The genes are TRBV29-1 and TRBJ2-2; D not certain. The germline V gene encodes CDR1 SQVTM and CDR2 ANQGSEA. V was cut by 7 bases and J by 5 bases, with 8 bases left in between. CDR3 length equals 11 residues. CDR3 residues: CSAGTTGELFF. CDR3 bases: TGCAGCGCCGGAACAACCGGGGAGCTGTTTTTT.

The chain recombines TRBV4-3 with TRBJ2-4, with 10 bases fitting TRBD2. V was pared by 2 bases and J by 8 bases, with 9 bases of the junction left unmatched. The CDR3 consists of 16 residues. CDR1 and CDR2 from the germline V gene are LGHNA and YSLEER. This CDR3 is CASSQWERGGDHIQYF. The CDR3 DNA reads as TGCGCCAGCAGCCAATGGGAGCGGGGGGGCGATCACATTCAGTACTTC.

The chain links TRBV5-6 to TRBJ1-2, with D unclear. Germline values: CDR1 SGHDT, CDR2 YYEEEE. This CDR3 comprises 13 residues. Deletions cut 0 bases from V and 4 bases from J, with 7 bases between. The CDR3, as DNA: TGTGCCAGCAGCTTGGACAGCTCCTATGGCTACACCTTC. Translating gives CASSLDSSYGYTF.

V and J are TRBV4-2 and TRBJ1-5, with TRBD1 identical over 8 bases. Germline V lookup: CDR1 LGHNA, CDR2 YNFKEQ. The V gene end was trimmed by 2 bases and the J gene end by 1 base; junction bases not matched to a gene: 7. CDR3 length: 17 residues. The CDR3 sequence: CASSQTGQGRSNQPQHF. The CDR3 coding sequence is TGTGCCAGCAGCCAAACCGGACAGGGTAGGAGCAATCAGCCCCAGCATTTT.

V and J are TRBV4-3 and TRBJ1-1; D may be TRBD1 (6 bases). V was shortened by 0 bases and J by 5 bases, with 10 bases between the two germline ends. The CDR3 length is 14 residues. CDR1 is LGHNA and CDR2 is YSLEER in the germline V gene. CDR3 in DNA: TGCGCCAGCAGCCAAGAGAGGACAGCTACTGAAGCTTTCTTT. Protein product: CASSQERTATEAFF.